This T cell receptor beta chain comes out of a study of blood T cell repertoires in COVID-19. Study information: Samples taken during acute and convalescent COVID-19 were collected in the United States, Italy and Spain. From T cells, B-cell-depleted T cells, or PBMCs came the material, which was cDNA or gDNA.

Original data processing: The assay estimated nucleated cells by amplifying reference gene primers. Assay used: immunoSEQ multiplex PCR; TCRdb lists only in-frame clones, some missing. Clonal size and the V and J genes are those of that table, whereas D and trimming came from the DNA. Altogether fewer than 50,000 clones are present, approximately 70% being singletons, with the ten largest covering around 60%. Germline CDR1 reads KGHSH; CDR2 reads LQKENI. This CDR3 is built from 19 residues. Trimming removed 1 base from V and 0 bases from J; junction bases left unmatched: 12. Sequenced material: peripheral blood. The TCR was taken from a man older than 75 with acute or convalescent COVID-19. The rearrangement joins TRBV18 to TRBJ2-1; 7 bases map to TRBD2. The CDR3 loop is CASSPQSPAGVSSYNEQFF. The CDR3 DNA reads TGTGCCAGCTCACCACAGTCTCCGGCGGGAGTGAGCTCCTACAATGAGCAGTTCTTC. The full variable domain, completed using reference TRBV18 and TRBJ2-1, is NAGVMQNPRHLVRRRGQEARLRCSPMKGHSHVYWYRQLPEEGLKFMVYLQKENIIDESGMPKERFSAEFPKEGPSILRIQQVVRGDSAAYFCASSPQSPAGVSSYNEQFFGPGTRLTVL.